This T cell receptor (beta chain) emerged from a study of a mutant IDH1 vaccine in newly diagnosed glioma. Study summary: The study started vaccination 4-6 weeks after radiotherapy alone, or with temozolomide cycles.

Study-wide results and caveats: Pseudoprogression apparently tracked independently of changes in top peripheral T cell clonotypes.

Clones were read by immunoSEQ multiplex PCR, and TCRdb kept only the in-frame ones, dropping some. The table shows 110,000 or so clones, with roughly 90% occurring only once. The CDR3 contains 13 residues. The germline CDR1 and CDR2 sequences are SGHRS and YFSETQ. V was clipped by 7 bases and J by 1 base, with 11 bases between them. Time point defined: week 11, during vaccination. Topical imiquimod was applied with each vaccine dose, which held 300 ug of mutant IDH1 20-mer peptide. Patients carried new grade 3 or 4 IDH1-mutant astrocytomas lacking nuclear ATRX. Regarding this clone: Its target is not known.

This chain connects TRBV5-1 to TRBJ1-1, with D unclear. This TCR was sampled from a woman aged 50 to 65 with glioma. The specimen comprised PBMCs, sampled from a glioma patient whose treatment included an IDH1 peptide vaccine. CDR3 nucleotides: TGCGCCAGCGCCCCCCACGGGAACACTGAAGCTTTCTTT. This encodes CASAPHGNTEAFF.